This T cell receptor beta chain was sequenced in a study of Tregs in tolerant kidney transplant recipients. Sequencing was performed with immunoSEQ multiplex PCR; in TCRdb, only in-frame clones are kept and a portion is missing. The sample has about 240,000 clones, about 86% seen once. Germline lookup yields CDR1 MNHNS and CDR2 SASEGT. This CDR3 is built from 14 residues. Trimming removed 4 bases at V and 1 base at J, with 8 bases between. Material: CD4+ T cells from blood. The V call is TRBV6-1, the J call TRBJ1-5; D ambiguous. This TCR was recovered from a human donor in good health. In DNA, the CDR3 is TGTGCCAGCAGTGGATACTCGAGCAATCAGCCCCAGCATTTT. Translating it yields CASSGYSSNQPQHF.